The subject of this entry is one TCR beta chain. The data are from a study of cytomegalovirus exposure and HLA in healthy donors. Study at large: Genetic ancestry analysis placed around 76% of the roughly 400 donors that were genotyped in the Caucasian-associated cluster.

J lost 4 bases, V lost 6 bases, and 7 bases had no gene match. The CDR3 loop spans 15 amino acids. Per the germline V gene, CDR1 is MRHNA and CDR2 is SNTAGT. The PCR employed 60 Vbeta primers together with 13 Jbeta primers. Here immunoSEQ multiplex PCR was the method, and the copy in TCRdb shows in-frame clones only, minus some. Among fewer than 200,000 clones listed, over 80% were seen once. The source of this sequence is a male donor in good health and CMV-seronegative. Material: PBMCs. The chain has TRBV6-4 and TRBJ2-2, with 8 positions matching TRBD1. The CDR3 loop is CASSSQTGATGELFF. The CDR3 DNA reads as TGTGCCAGCAGCTCCCAGACAGGGGCCACCGGGGAGCTGTTTTTT.